This T cell receptor beta chain was identified in a study of T cells in Graves' hyperthyroidism and ophthalmopathy (dated by TCRdb to the late 2010s). Broadly, across the study: Peripheral blood was sampled at the time of initial diagnosis, prior to any treatment. Following sampling, methimazole starting at 30 mg daily was given to hyperthyroidism patients, and high-dose intravenous methylprednisolone was given to ophthalmopathy patients. The study also compared thyroid tissue and blood T-cell repertoires from more than 5 Graves' hyperthyroidism patients. For training and testing, the 100 or so patients in the discovery cohort were randomly divided in a 7:3 ratio. Prospective prediction of ophthalmopathy was tested in an independent validation cohort consisting of 18 to 20 hyperthyroidism patients and over 15 patients who later progressed to ophthalmopathy. TCR V-J signatures able to tell the groups apart were searched for in a discovery cohort of 90 to 100 patients, of whom around 43 had Graves' ophthalmopathy and 57 had stable Graves' hyperthyroidism. According to the paper, TCR Vbeta CDR3 sequencing was carried out on over 130 peripheral blood samples, which came from 40 to 45 ophthalmopathy, approximately 78 hyperthyroidism and roughly 17 progressor patients.

Graves' hyperthyroidism was defined as stable when no progression to ophthalmopathy occurred over 18 months of follow-up. Hyperthyroidism patients were newly diagnosed, had a disease duration of under 2 months, and were aged 18 to 65 years. The study excluded patients with uncontrolled infections, other autoimmune diseases, pregnancy or lactation. Diagnoses were established on the basis of clinical symptoms, serum thyroxine and TRAb, thyroid ultrasound, and orbital computed tomography. Ficoll-Paque density gradient centrifugation was used to isolate PBMCs from about 10 ml of fresh peripheral blood. Total RNA was extracted with Trizol reagent, and quality was checked on an Agilent 2100 Bioanalyzer. Trimming takes 1 base from V and 2 bases from J, and the germline ends sit 9 bases apart. Counted from cysteine to phenylalanine, this CDR3 has 15 amino acids. The only DNA kept is the CDR3, 45 bases in frame from the first base.

Ten or more counts support this clonotype. Its recognized antigen is unknown. No clone much larger than this one lies a single base away; base qualities are absent. The TCR beta CDR3 regions were amplified from the RNA transcripts. The first round of RT-PCR for the TCR CDR3 was performed with the HTBI primer set and the Qiagen OneStep RT-PCR kit. Libraries were constructed in a second round of multiplex PCR, after which size selection and purification were performed. The libraries were sequenced on an Illumina HiSeq2000 using paired-end 100 bp reads. The authors' pipeline ran thus. Raw data were processed with SOAPnuke, discarding reads with adapters, uncalled bases, mean Phred below 15, or no exact constant-primer or identifier match. High-quality paired reads were merged using COPE v1.2.5, and each unique nucleotide sequence was defined as a clonotype. Clonotypes were aligned to IMGT TRBV, TRBD and TRBJ reference segments using MiTCR v1.1. Analysis was restricted to V-J combinations with a frequency above 0.0001, which covered 99.2% of repertoires. A TCS score was defined as the ratio of F50 (clonal expansion) to E x V (chaos), with BLOSUM62-based TCRdist applied between CDR3 peptides within each V-J. Welch's t-statistics and random forest reduced roughly 540 V-J features to 13, which were used in a naive Bayes classifier (R e1071). TCRdb cleaned the public reads at Q25 with fastp, built clones with MiXCR and kept in-frame beta chains. Each CDR3 protein appears once, grouped with its most common genes and DNA. These V and J calls rely on TCRdb rather than the paper's analysis. Here the sample has approximately 560,000 distinct CDR3 sequences; 15% to 18% occur a single time. The top ten hold roughly 7.3% of the sample.

Broader findings and caveats from the paper: No statistical method was used to fix the sample size in advance, and group allocation was not hidden from the investigators. Blood samples also contained most of the expanded thyroid clonotypes (frequency above 0.001), which suggests that blood repertoires may reflect thyroid immune responses. A model built on a 13 V-J signature distinguished ophthalmopathy from stable hyperthyroidism, reaching 85% to 90% sensitivity and around 82% specificity in cross-validation and 80%/75% in testing. In validation, the model predicted progression to ophthalmopathy a median of 6.5 months before onset, with roughly 70% sensitivity and roughly 73% specificity.

The sample comprised blood. The sequence derives from a woman younger than 45 with Graves' hyperthyroidism. The chain is encoded by TRBV12-3 or TRBV12-4 joined to TRBJ2-4, with the identity of the D gene unclear. The DNA is TGTGCCAGCAGTTTAGGTACCGGCTCCAAAAACATTCAGTACTTC. Its protein is CASSLGTGSKNIQYF.